This TCR beta chain was obtained from a study of T cells after yellow fever vaccination (dated by TCRdb to the late 2010s). Regarding the complete study: The SMART-Seq v4 Ultra Low Input RNA kit was used to prepare libraries from fractions with low cell numbers. To follow T-cell clones before and after both primary and booster YFV17D yellow fever vaccination, bulk TCR alpha and beta repertoires underwent longitudinal sequencing. Blood samples were taken at several timepoints before and after primary and secondary immunization, and bulk PBMC replicates and cell subsets were isolated. Two healthy male donors, one aged 18 to 30 and one aged 30 to 39 years, were included in the cohort.

In the paper's terms, the treatment or condition label means: live attenuated yellow fever vaccine strain. PBMCs were isolated from peripheral blood using a standard Ficoll-Paque protocol. CD4 and CD8 T-cell fractions were isolated with Dynabeads CD4 and CD8 positive selection kits. TriZol was used to extract RNA from bulk PBMCs, from CD4 and CD8 fractions, and from dextramer-positive and dextramer-negative fractions. For sequencing, an Illumina NovaSeq 6000 was employed. TCR cDNA was synthesized by 5'RACE template switching, through which a universal primer site and unique molecular identifiers were introduced. Priming of cDNA synthesis was performed from both the TCR alpha and TCR beta constant segments. Libraries were amplified in two PCR steps, with sample barcodes and sequencing adapters added in the second step. Sequencing of the libraries was done on either Illumina HiSeq 2500 (2x100 bp) or NovaSeq (2x150 bp). On the study's bioinformatics: MIGEC handled demultiplexing of reads and collapsing into UMI consensus sequences, while MiXCR performed V(D)J alignment. Using edgeR on replicate PBMC samples, clonotypes were called vaccine-responding if FDR was below 0.01 and the log2 fold change was above 5 up to day 15. CD4 or CD8 identity was assigned to each bulk clonotype according to whether the clonotype was present at higher abundance in the sequenced CD4 repertoire or the sequenced CD8 repertoire. TCRdb trimmed public reads at Q25 via fastp, called clones via MiXCR and kept in-frame beta chains. Entries that share a CDR3 protein sequence are merged under the most common genes and DNA. TCRdb assigned the V and J calls; the authors' analysis was not used. For this sample the table gives about 340,000 distinct CDR3 sequences, of which around an eighth were detected only once. The ten largest clones take up about 3% of the sample.

This clonotype was counted between two and nine times. Its antigen remains unidentified. Per-base quality was not reported, and no clone a single base away is much larger than it. Study-level results and caveats: A small share of clonotypes occurred in both CD4 and CD8 compartments, likely arising from convergent recombination. Compared with the primary T-cell response, the secondary T-cell response was weaker but faster, peaking on day 5 rather than day 15. Because the study included only a couple of donors, the extent to which the findings can be generalized is limited. FACS-sorted repertoires could contain abundant contaminating clonotypes from the bulk population, so computational filtering was required. Most clones expanded after primary vaccination (approximately 95% of CD4 and 88% of CD8) were re-detected after the booster, suggesting that broad memory maintenance occurred.

Source: CD4+ T cells sorted from PBMCs, taken 15 days after the yellow fever booster vaccination. The source is a man younger than 35 who received the YFV17D yellow fever vaccine.

The bases read TGTGCCACCAGTGCCTTAGGGCAGCCCCAGCATTTT. It encodes CATSALGQPQHF. This chain is built from TRBV24-1 and TRBJ1-5; confidence is insufficient to name the D gene. Between the V and J ends, shortened by 5 bases and 7 bases respectively, the junction contains 8 bases. The CDR3, from cysteine to phenylalanine, totals 12 residues. Of the read, only the CDR3 DNA is kept; its 36 bases are in frame from base 1. Sequences KGHDR (CDR1) and SFDVKD (CDR2) are obtained from the germline V gene.